These 8 T cell receptor beta chains originate from one sample sequenced in a study of blood T cell repertoires in COVID-19. Produced via immunoSEQ multiplex PCR; TCRdb's table is partial and in-frame only. The data contain approximately 130,000 clones, approximately 77% of them singletons. Material for sequencing was peripheral blood. The receptors derive from an elderly man with acute or convalescent COVID-19.

The chain joins TRBV3-1 (or the pseudogene TRBV3-2) to TRBJ2-7, with 9 bases that match TRBD1. V trimming: 3 bases; J trimming: 2 bases; junction bases outside the gene matches: 8. Germline V gene sequence: CDR1 LGHDT, CDR2 YNNKEL (reference sequence). The CDR3 extends over 16 amino acids. CDR3 DNA sequence: TGTGCCAGCAGCCAGGAAACAGGGGGCCGTCCCTACGAGCAGTACTTC. Protein: CASSQETGGRPYEQYF.

CDR3: CASNQRVGREAFF. The CDR3 coding sequence is TGTGCCAGCAACCAAAGGGTGGGGCGTGAAGCTTTCTTT. This chain joins TRBV11-2 and TRBJ1-1; possibly TRBD1 for D (5 bases). The CDR3 extends over 13 amino acids. Germline V gene lookup returns CDR1 SGHAT and CDR2 FQNNGV. Trimming pared 7 bases from V and 7 bases from J, leaving 16 bases between. The complete variable domain, with remaining parts taken from reference TRBV11-2 and TRBJ1-1, reads EAGVAQSPRYKIIEKRQSVAFWCNPISGHATLYWYQQILGQGPKLLIQFQNNGVVDDSQLPKDRFSAERLKGVDSTLKIQPAKLEDSAVYLCASNQRVGREAFFGQGTRLTVV.

J is TRBJ2-2 and V is TRBV19; D gene unclear. Germline V gene data show CDR1 as LNHDA and CDR2 as SQIVND (reference sequence). Deletions cut 5 bases from V and 6 bases from J, with 10 bases between. The CDR3 length is 13 residues. The CDR3 loop is CASSPPPPGELFF. CDR3 in DNA: TGTGCCAGTAGTCCTCCCCCCCCCGGGGAGCTGTTTTTT.

This rearrangement joins TRBV6-2 or TRBV6-3 to TRBJ2-1, with D perhaps TRBD2 (6 bases). The V gene's germline CDR1 is MNHEY and CDR2 SVGEGT. V lost 0 bases and J 8 bases, leaving 20 bases between the germline ends. CDR3 length: 17 amino acids. The chain's CDR3 is CASSYSFRSGRSYEQFF. The DNA for the CDR3 is TGTGCCAGCAGTTACTCGTTTCGGTCAGGGAGGTCGTATGAGCAGTTCTTC.

This clone is a singleton in its sample. The chain carries TRBV5-4 and TRBJ1-4, with no clear D. The CDR3 totals 15 residues. Trimming removed 0 bases from V and 6 bases from J, with 12 bases in between. From germline, CDR1 is SGHNT and CDR2 YYREEE (reference sequence). This CDR3 is CASSLAPDLDEKLFF. CDR3 DNA: TGTGCCAGCAGCTTGGCTCCGGACTTAGATGAAAAACTGTTTTTT. The full variable domain, its missing parts supplied by reference TRBV5-4 and TRBJ1-4, is ETGVTQSPTHLIKTRGQQVTLRCSSQSGHNTVSWYQQALGQGPQFIFQYYREEENGRGNFPPRFSGLQFPNYSSELNVNALELDDSALYLCASSLAPDLDEKLFFGSGTQLSVL.

This clone was seen more than once but under ten times. The chain recombines TRBV24-1 with TRBJ1-6; maybe TRBD1 (5 bases). Trimming left V 1 base short and J 7 bases short, with 13 bases between. CDR3 length equals 16 residues. Germline V gene sequence: CDR1 KGHDR, CDR2 SFDVKD. The CDR3 sequence is CATSDLTRTHNSPLHF. DNA of the CDR3: TGTGCCACCAGTGATTTAACCCGGACACACAATTCACCCCTCCACTTT.

The V gene is TRBV28, the J gene TRBJ1-5; TRBD1 matches 10 bases. Per the germline V gene, CDR1 is MDHEN and CDR2 is SYDVKM. V trimming: 4 bases; J trimming: 6 bases; junction bases outside the gene matches: 9. The CDR3 length is 16 residues. The CDR3 here is CASSSKRGQGGQPQHF. DNA for the CDR3: TGTGCCAGCAGTTCCAAACGCGGACAGGGGGGTCAGCCCCAGCATTTT. Full variable domain (missing parts from reference TRBV28 and TRBJ1-5): DVKVTQSSRYLVKRTGEKVFLECVQDMDHENMFWYRQDPGLGLRLIYFSYDVKMKEKGDIPEGYSVSREKKERFSLILESASTNQTSMYLCASSSKRGQGGQPQHFGDGTRLSIL.

The chain carries TRBV27 and TRBJ2-7, with 8 bases matching TRBD1. Germline V gene sequence: CDR1 MNHEY, CDR2 SMNVEV (reference sequence). The trim removed 6 bases at V and 7 bases at J, leaving 5 bases unmatched. There are 12 residues in the CDR3. The DNA for the CDR3 is TGTGCCAGCAGCCGGACAGGGTGGGAGCAGTACTTC. This translates into CASSRTGWEQYF.